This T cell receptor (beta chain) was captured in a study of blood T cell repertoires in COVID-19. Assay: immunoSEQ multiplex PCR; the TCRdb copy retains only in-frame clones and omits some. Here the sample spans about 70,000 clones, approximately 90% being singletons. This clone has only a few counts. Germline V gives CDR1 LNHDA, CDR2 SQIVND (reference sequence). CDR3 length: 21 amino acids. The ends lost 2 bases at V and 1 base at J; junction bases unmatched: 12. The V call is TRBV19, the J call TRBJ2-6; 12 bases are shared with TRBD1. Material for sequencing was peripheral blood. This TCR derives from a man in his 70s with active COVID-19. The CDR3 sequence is CASSIHGGQGAPLSGANVLTF. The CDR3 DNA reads TGTGCCAGTAGTATACATGGGGGACAGGGGGCCCCATTATCTGGGGCCAACGTCCTGACTTTC.